The T cell receptor (beta chain) under discussion was sequenced for a study of blood T cell repertoires in COVID-19. At the level of the study: Spain, Italy and the United States supplied samples that represented acute and convalescent COVID-19.

Original methodology: Amplification of reference gene primers provided the estimated nucleated cell counts. The method was immunoSEQ multiplex PCR; TCRdb's version includes in-frame clones alone and lacks a portion of them. V, J and clone size are those of that table, while D and trimming were read from the DNA. This table has nearly 30,000 clones, 80% appearing once. From germline, CDR1 is SGDLS and CDR2 YYNGEE. With 4 bases removed from V and 1 base from J, the gap between germline ends came to 14 bases. The CDR3 is made up of 15 amino acids. Sample: peripheral blood. The sequence was collected from a woman aged 70-85 years with acute or convalescent COVID-19. The chain carries TRBV9 and TRBJ1-1, with no clear D. CDR3 coding DNA: TGTGCCAGCAGCTCCCACCCCACGGGGAACACTGAAGCTTTCTTT. Translated: CASSSHPTGNTEAFF.